Sequencing of this T cell receptor beta chain was carried out in a study of T cell changes during pregnancy in multiple sclerosis. Profiling relied on immunoSEQ multiplex PCR, and the TCRdb table lists in-frame clones only, not all of them. The sample carries approximately 88,000 clones, around 94% recorded once. CDR3 size: 13 residues. Germline V gene data show CDR1 as SEHNR and CDR2 as FQNEAQ (reference sequence). V shed 3 bases, J shed 9 bases, and the junction held 5 bases outside the gene matches. The specimen comprised peripheral blood, sampled in the first trimester of pregnancy. The origin of this receptor is a female donor with multiple sclerosis, enrolled in a pregnancy study. The genes are TRBV7-9 and TRBJ2-7, with 10 positions matching TRBD1. The CDR3 sequence: CASSFPGTGVQYF. The CDR3 DNA reads as TGTGCCAGCAGCTTTCCCGGGACAGGGGTGCAGTACTTC.